This T cell receptor (beta chain) was captured by sequencing in a study of spatial heterogeneity in lung cancer. This clonotype was recorded many times. Its antigen is not known. Findings and limits, study-wide: Circulating ubiquitous expanded tumor TCRs were observed more frequently at resection than at follow-up.

V lost 3 bases and J 0 bases, leaving 9 bases between the germline ends. Germline V gene lookup returns CDR1 SGHRS and CDR2 YFSETQ. The CDR3 length is 14 residues. Time point meaning: sample taken at primary tumor resection. No cells were sorted before sequencing. The whole RNA sequenced was extracted from tumor, nontumor lung or frozen PBMC. MiXCR, applied by TCRdb to the 5' RACE reads, yields one record per CDR3 protein. Of 30,000 or so distinct CDR3 sequences in the sample, 7.5% to 10% were seen once. This receptor was taken from a female donor with early-stage non-small cell lung cancer. Sequenced material: PBMCs, taken at surgery. This chain connects TRBV5-1 to TRBJ1-1, with D possibly matching TRBD1 (6 bases). The CDR3 DNA reads as TGCGCCAGCAGCTCGACAGGCGTGAACACTGAAGCTTTCTTT. Amino acid sequence: CASSSTGVNTEAFF.